This T cell receptor beta chain was identified during a study of PD-1 blockade in classical Hodgkin lymphoma. Findings and limits, study-wide: According to reports, newly diagnosed patients had lower baseline TCR diversity than healthy donors, and relapsed/refractory patients had lower baseline TCR diversity still.

The data were produced by immunoSEQ multiplex PCR, yet TCRdb's version contains in-frame clones alone and is incomplete. This sample has more than 85,000 clones, with around nine tenths found just once. A remark on this clone: The antigen remains undetermined.

Trimming took off 2 bases at V and 1 base at J, with 13 bases between the two ends. The CDR3 contains 15 residues. From germline, CDR1 is SGHTS and CDR2 YDEGEE. In every patient, relapse followed autologous stem cell transplantation, while exposure to brentuximab vedotin differed. This sequence joins TRBV5-8 and TRBJ2-7; D may be TRBD2 (6 bases). This receptor was obtained from a human donor with classical Hodgkin lymphoma. Sequencing used peripheral blood mononuclear cells (PBMCs), obtained before the second cycle of nivolumab. The CDR3 region is CASSFGGLASYEQYF. DNA of the CDR3: TGTGCCAGCAGCTTCGGGGGACTGGCATCCTACGAGCAGTACTTC.